This T cell receptor (beta chain) was recovered during a study of shared clonotypes between healthy human individuals. CD45RO-negative cells were positively selected for CCR7, leaving out terminally differentiated effector memory CD45RA+ cells. Sorted-subset replicate PCRs used about 200 ng DNA, tens of thousands of T cell genomes. Assay used: immunoSEQ multiplex PCR; TCRdb lists only in-frame clones, some missing. Seen here are around 600,000 clones, 95% to 98% observed once, and the top ten hold 0.3%. The CDR3 runs 15 residues. Deletions cut 5 bases from V and 6 bases from J, with 16 bases between. In germline, CDR1 is SEHNR, CDR2 FQNEAQ (reference sequence).

Sequenced sample: naive CD8+ T cells sorted from blood. This chain links TRBV7-9 with TRBJ1-4, with a tentative D call TRBD1 (6 bases). This TCR was sampled from a man between 25 and 39 years old in good health. The CDR3 loop reads CASSTTQGFHEKLFF. CDR3 coding DNA: TGTGCCAGCAGCACCACACAGGGTTTTCATGAAAAACTGTTTTTT.